The present TCR beta chain was sequenced within a study of T cell repertoires in cytomegalovirus infection. One entry per CDR3 protein results from TCRdb running MiXCR on the reads. The sample lists roughly 130,000 distinct CDR3 sequences, 20% to 30% occurring once. The junction had 4 bases not matched to a gene; V was cut back by 4 bases and J by 5 bases. This CDR3 has 15 residues. Germline V lookup: CDR1 SGHTA, CDR2 FQGNSA. Study-level results: Summed frequency of shared TCR beta families picked out CMV carriers who also had the relevant HLA.

This clonotype was seen only a few times. The antigen remains undetermined. The chain joins TRBV7-2 to TRBJ2-5, with 13 bases that match TRBD2. This TCR came from a human donor in good health (CMV status not recorded). Some clones in this sample may be carry-over from other donors' samples. Sequencing was performed on PBMCs, sequenced either directly or after in vitro stimulation (not recorded which). CDR3 region: CASSYGTSGMETQYF. The DNA for the CDR3 is TGTGCCAGCAGCTATGGGACTAGCGGGATGGAGACCCAGTACTTC.